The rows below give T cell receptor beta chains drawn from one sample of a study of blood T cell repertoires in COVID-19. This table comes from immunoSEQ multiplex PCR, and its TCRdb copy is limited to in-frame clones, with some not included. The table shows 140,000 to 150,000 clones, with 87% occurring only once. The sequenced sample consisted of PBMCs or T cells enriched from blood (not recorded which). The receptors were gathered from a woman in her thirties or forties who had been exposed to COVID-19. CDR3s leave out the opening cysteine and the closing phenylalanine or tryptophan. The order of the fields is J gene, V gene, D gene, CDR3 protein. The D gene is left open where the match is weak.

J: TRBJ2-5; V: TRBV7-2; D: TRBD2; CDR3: ASSLKRRAGAGETQY
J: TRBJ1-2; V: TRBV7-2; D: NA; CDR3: ASSLARGYGYT
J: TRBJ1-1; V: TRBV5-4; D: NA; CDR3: ASSPGLSRVNTEAF
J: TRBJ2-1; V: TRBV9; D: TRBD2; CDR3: ASTPGGSSYNEQF
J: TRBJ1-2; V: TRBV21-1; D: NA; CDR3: ASSKGQVV
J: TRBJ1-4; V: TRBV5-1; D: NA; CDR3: ASSLDSPNEKLF
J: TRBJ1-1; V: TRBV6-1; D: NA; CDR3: ASSEAGTRNTEAF
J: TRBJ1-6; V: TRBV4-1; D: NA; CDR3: ASSQDGAGNSPLH
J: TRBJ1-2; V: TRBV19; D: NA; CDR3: ASRSGELIYGYT
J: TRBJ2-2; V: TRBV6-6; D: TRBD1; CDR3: ASSRRQGDTGELF
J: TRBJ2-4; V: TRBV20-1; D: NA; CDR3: SASSGVGTKNIQY
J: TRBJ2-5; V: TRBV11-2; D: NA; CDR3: ASSSGGETQY
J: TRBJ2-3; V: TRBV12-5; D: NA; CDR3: ASGLVQGHTDTQY
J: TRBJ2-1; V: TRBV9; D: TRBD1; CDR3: ASTTGQGRDEQF
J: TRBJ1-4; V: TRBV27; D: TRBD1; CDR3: ASRKQGANEKLF
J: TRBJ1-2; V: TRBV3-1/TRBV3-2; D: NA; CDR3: ASSQAGRVGNYGYT
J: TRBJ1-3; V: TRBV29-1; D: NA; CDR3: SVGSRTALSGNTIY
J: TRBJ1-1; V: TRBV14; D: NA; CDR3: ASSQDVRLSGAF
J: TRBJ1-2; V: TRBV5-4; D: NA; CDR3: ASSLNRADYGYT
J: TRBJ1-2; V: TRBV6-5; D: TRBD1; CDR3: ASSQGQGVNGYT
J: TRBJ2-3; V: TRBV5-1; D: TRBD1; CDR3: ASSRGQGITDTQY
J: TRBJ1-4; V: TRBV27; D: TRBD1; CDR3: ASSPSGTGREKLF
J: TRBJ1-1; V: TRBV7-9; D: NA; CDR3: ASSGGF
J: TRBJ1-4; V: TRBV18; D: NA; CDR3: ASSPRQATNEKLF
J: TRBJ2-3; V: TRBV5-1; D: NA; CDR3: ASSSQGTDTQY
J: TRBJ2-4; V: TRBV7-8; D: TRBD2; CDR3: ASSPRPEGLAGGRAKNIQY
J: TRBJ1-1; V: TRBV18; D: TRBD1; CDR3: ASSPSGQGPNTEAF
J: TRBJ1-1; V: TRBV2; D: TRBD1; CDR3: ASSVSGGVATEAF
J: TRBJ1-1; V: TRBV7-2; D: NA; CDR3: ASSSSYGNTEAF
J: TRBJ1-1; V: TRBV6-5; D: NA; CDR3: ASSQGLNTEAF
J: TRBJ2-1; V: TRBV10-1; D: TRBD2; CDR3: ASSPNSGGAGNEQF
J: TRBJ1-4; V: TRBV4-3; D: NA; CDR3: ASSQNPPGSYEKLF
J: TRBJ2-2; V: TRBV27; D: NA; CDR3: ASSPIAAPGELF
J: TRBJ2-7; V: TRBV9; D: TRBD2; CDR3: ASSETSGGAAEQY
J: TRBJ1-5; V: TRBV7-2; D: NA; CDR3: ASSLVGRSSNQPQH
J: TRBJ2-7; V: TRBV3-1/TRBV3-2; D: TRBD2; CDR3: ASSPGSGGVYEQY
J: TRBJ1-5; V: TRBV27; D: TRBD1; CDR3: ASSFTGGAQPQH
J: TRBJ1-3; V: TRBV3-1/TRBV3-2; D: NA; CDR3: ASSQDNSGNTIY